This TCR beta chain was found in a study of identical twins. Study observations and caveats: In zero-insertion analyses, partial confounding could arise from invariant MAIT and iNKT cells. Carriage of fewer insertions was seen in abundant cord blood beta clonotypes, whereas memory repertoires showed none. It was out-of-frame TCR alpha sharing in monozygotic twins that models underestimated.

TCRdb recomputed calls from the 5' RACE reads with MiXCR, one row per CDR3 protein. This table holds approximately 590,000 distinct CDR3 sequences, more than 9% found once. In regard to this clonotype: What it binds is not known.

Healthy Caucasians provided all donations. This CDR3 contains 15 residues. The J segment lost 8 bases and the V segment lost 2 bases, leaving 5 bases of the junction unmatched. In germline, CDR1 is MNHEY, CDR2 SMNVEV (reference sequence). These data also featured in a second study, about yellow fever vaccine responses in identical twins.

The chain combines TRBV27 with TRBJ2-1; TRBD2 aligns across 11 bases. The sample taken for sequencing was PBMCs. The sequence was collected from a woman between 18 and 29 years old in good health. The CDR3 is CASSLTSGSIHEQFF. DNA for the CDR3: TGTGCCAGCAGTTTAACTAGCGGGAGTATCCATGAGCAGTTCTTC.